What follows are 26 T cell receptor beta chains derived from one specimen sequenced in a study of CD8+ T cells in alopecia areata. It was cDNA, reverse transcribed from extracted RNA, that served as the sequencing template. The method was immunoSEQ multiplex PCR; TCRdb's version includes in-frame clones alone and lacks a portion of them. The top ten hold 5% to 7% of the sample, which has about 150,000 clones, around three fifths seen once. Material: CD4+ T cells sorted from blood, obtained at week 0. The receptors shown here come from a human donor with alopecia areata.

A few counts support this clone. This sequence joins TRBV28 and TRBJ1-2, with D tentatively TRBD1 (5 bases). Trimming pared 10 bases from V and 1 base from J, leaving 7 bases between. The CDR3 spans 11 residues. Per germline, CDR1 MDHEN and CDR2 SYDVKM. CDR3 DNA sequence: TGTGCCACACAGGTTAACTATGGCTACACCTTC. This translates into CATQVNYGYTF.

This clone was counted only a few times. This chain uses TRBV29-1 with TRBJ2-7; tentative D call: TRBD2 (5 bases). CDR1 SQVTM and CDR2 ANQGSEA come from the germline V gene. The V gene lost 6 bases and the J gene lost 0 bases, with 9 bases spanning the gap. The CDR3 runs to 12 residues. The CDR3 spells CSVRGFSYEQYF. In nucleotides, the CDR3 is TGCAGCGTCCGAGGGTTCTCCTACGAGCAGTACTTC.

The CDR3 reads CAWSVSRGLYGYTF. The CDR3 region has the DNA TGTGCCTGGAGTGTAAGCAGGGGGCTCTATGGCTACACCTTC. The J gene is TRBJ1-2, the V gene TRBV30; 8 nucleotides match TRBD1. This CDR3 contains 14 residues. The ends lost 0 bases at V and 4 bases at J; junction bases unmatched: 4. Per the germline V gene, CDR1 is GTSNPN and CDR2 is SVGIG (reference sequence).

This clone occurred a few times. V and J are TRBV6-6 and TRBJ2-3; a weak D match, TRBD2 (5 bases). Per germline, CDR1 MNHNY and CDR2 SVGAGI (reference sequence). This CDR3 has 15 amino acids. The V gene lost 4 bases and the J gene lost 0 bases, with 11 bases spanning the gap. In DNA form, the CDR3 reads TGTGCCAGCAGTTTCGGGCGGACTAGCACAGATACGCAGTATTTT. It translates to CASSFGRTSTDTQYF.

This sequence joins TRBV19 and TRBJ2-7; possible D gene TRBD2, 5 bases. V was clipped by 5 bases and J by 4 bases, with 12 bases between them. The CDR3 sequence is 13 residues long. Germline values: CDR1 LNHDA, CDR2 SQIVND (reference sequence). The DNA for the CDR3 is TGTGCCAGTAGTCCCTCCCAGCGGTACGAGCAGTACTTC. Protein product: CASSPSQRYEQYF.

The table lists this clone with a few counts. The V and J genes are TRBV9 and TRBJ1-2; the D gene is possibly TRBD1 (6 bases). CDR3 size: 14 residues. The ends were cut back, 6 bases at V and 2 bases at J, with 14 bases in the middle. Looked up from germline, CDR1 is SGDLS and CDR2 is YYNGEE. CDR3 in amino acids: CASTSGQINYGYTF. The CDR3 DNA sequence: TGTGCCAGCACCTCAGGACAGATCAACTATGGCTACACCTTC.

The V gene is TRBV10-3, the J gene TRBJ2-5; possibly TRBD2 for D (5 bases). Germline V gene lookup returns CDR1 ENHRY and CDR2 SYGVKD. The CDR3 loop spans 14 amino acids. The ends were cut back, 0 bases at V and 4 bases at J, with 9 bases in the middle. CDR3: CAISESIGGETQYF. The CDR3 nucleotides read TGTGCCATCAGTGAGTCGATCGGAGGAGAGACCCAGTACTTC.

J is TRBJ2-5 and V is TRBV29-1, with 10 bases matching TRBD1. This CDR3 is built from 13 residues. After removal of 7 bases from V and 4 bases from J, the junction contained 6 bases not matched to a gene. The V gene's germline CDR1 is SQVTM and CDR2 ANQGSEA. The CDR3 bases are TGCAGCGCTCGGGGACAGGGGTCAGAGACCCAGTACTTC. Amino acid sequence: CSARGQGSETQYF. The full variable domain, its missing parts supplied by reference TRBV29-1 and TRBJ2-5, is SAVISQKPSRDICQRGTSLTIQCQVDSQVTMMFWYRQQPGQSLTLIATANQGSEATYESGFVIDKFPISRPNLTFSTLTVSNMSPEDSSIYLCSARGQGSETQYFGPGTRLLVL.

The rearrangement links TRBV6-6 to TRBJ2-6; D perhaps matches TRBD1 (6 bases). Deletions cut 6 bases from V and 3 bases from J, with 15 bases between. The germline V gene has CDR1 MNHNY and CDR2 SVGAGI (reference sequence). This CDR3 comprises 16 residues. CDR3 loop: CASSTSQGYGANVLTF. CDR3 coding DNA: TGTGCCAGCAGCACCTCACAGGGTTATGGGGCCAACGTCCTGACTTTC.

The gene calls are TRBV19 and TRBJ2-5; 8 bases map to TRBD1. Germline CDR1 reads LNHDA; CDR2 reads SQIVND (reference sequence). CDR3 length: 15 amino acids. Germline trimming cut 1 base from V and 5 bases from J; bases unmatched to any gene: 6. CDR3 residues: CASSIGTGTAETQYF. In DNA, the CDR3 is TGTGCCAGTAGTATAGGGACAGGGACGGCGGAGACCCAGTACTTC.

The rearrangement uses TRBV30 and TRBJ2-7; D gene ambiguous. The CDR3 has 12 residues. V lost 6 bases to trimming and J lost 0 bases, with 9 bases between them. Germline V CDR1 and CDR2: GTSNPN, SVGIG (reference sequence). CDR3 coding DNA: TGTGCCTGTCACCTGAGCTCCTACGAGCAGTACTTC. Translation gives CACHLSSYEQYF.

The chain combines TRBV29-1 with TRBJ2-5; TRBD1 matches 8 bases. The end of the DNA aligns better with TRBJ2-7, so the J call may be wrong. This CDR3 is 12 amino acids long. Germline V lookup: CDR1 SQVTM, CDR2 ANQGSEA. The chain's CDR3 is CSVETGVDEQYF. In nucleotides, the CDR3 is TGCAGCGTTGAGACAGGGGTGGACGAGCAGTACTTC.

Many counts were recorded for this clone. V is TRBV5-1 and J is TRBJ2-3; TRBD2 agrees at 8 bases. CDR1 and CDR2 from the germline V gene are SGHRS and YFSETQ. Trimming cost V 6 bases and J 3 bases; bases outside gene matches: 6. This CDR3 has 14 residues. The CDR3 sequence is CASNGGASTDTQYF. The CDR3 bases are TGCGCCAGCAACGGGGGGGCCTCAACAGATACGCAGTATTTT.

This clone turned up a few times. The chain recombines TRBV6-5 with TRBJ1-5, with D possibly matching TRBD1 (6 bases). V shed 6 bases and J shed 7 bases, with 19 bases lying between them. The CDR3 sequence is 15 residues long. Germline V gene sequence: CDR1 MNHEY, CDR2 SVGAGI. CDR3 nucleotide sequence: TGTGCCAGCAGCTCACACAGGGCGACAAGGCAGCCCCAGCATTTT. Amino acids: CASSSHRATRQPQHF.

The J gene is TRBJ2-1, the V gene TRBV7-2; D gene uncertain. The germline gives CDR1 SGHTA, CDR2 FQGNSA. This CDR3 contains 13 residues. Trimming cost V 0 bases and J 7 bases, with 7 bases left between them. The CDR3 is CASSLASHNEQFF. For the CDR3, the DNA is TGTGCCAGCAGCTTAGCCAGTCATAATGAGCAGTTCTTC.

The V gene is TRBV5-1, the J gene TRBJ2-2; TRBD1 agrees at 10 bases. The CDR3 runs to 16 residues. CDR1 is SGHRS, CDR2 YFSETQ, per germline. Trimming removed 4 bases from V and 1 base from J; junction bases left unmatched: 4. In DNA form, the CDR3 reads TGCGCCAGCAGCAGGGGACAGGGGCAGAACACCGGGGAGCTGTTTTTT. This translates into CASSRGQGQNTGELFF.

The chain recombines TRBV4-1 with TRBJ1-2, with a weak D call TRBD1 (5 bases). This CDR3 comprises 14 residues. Per the germline V gene, CDR1 is MGHRA and CDR2 is YSYEKL. V lost 2 bases, J lost 7 bases, and 14 bases lay in between. This CDR3 is CASSQSQGLGGYTF. In DNA form, the CDR3 reads TGCGCCAGCAGCCAAAGTCAGGGTCTGGGTGGCTACACCTTC.

This clone was detected only once. The chain uses TRBV23-1 and TRBJ1-5; 7 nucleotides align to TRBD1. TRBV23-1 belongs to the ORF category, with a function that is uncertain. Losses at the gene ends were 6 bases for V and 4 bases for J; bases not matched to a gene: 6. This CDR3 region has 14 residues. CDR3 nucleotide sequence: TGCGCCAGCAGCCGGGGACAGTCAAATCAGCCCCAGCATTTT. Amino acid sequence: CASSRGQSNQPQHF.

This clone was recorded a few times. The chain links TRBV27 to TRBJ1-1, with 9 bases that match TRBD1. Trimming removed 5 bases from V and 10 bases from J; junction bases left unmatched: 11. The CDR3 spans 14 residues. The germline V gene has CDR1 MNHEY and CDR2 SMNVEV (reference sequence). For the CDR3, the DNA is TGTGCCAGCAGTCGAACCGGGACAGGGATTTCAGCTTTCTTT. It codes for CASSRTGTGISAFF.

This rearrangement joins TRBV27 to TRBJ2-3, with D possibly matching TRBD1 (6 bases). The CDR3 length is 14 residues. CDR1 and CDR2 (germline): MNHEY, SMNVEV (reference sequence). V was clipped by 4 bases and J by 5 bases, with 13 bases between them. CDR3 sequence reads: CASSWPTRGDTQYF. DNA for the CDR3: TGTGCCAGCAGTTGGCCGACCAGGGGAGATACGCAGTATTTT.

The chain links TRBV7-2 to TRBJ2-5; D remains unclear. The CDR3 extends over 12 amino acids. Looked up from germline, CDR1 is SGHTA and CDR2 is FQGNSA. The germline V and J ends were trimmed by 6 bases and 4 bases, with 9 bases remaining between them. In DNA form, the CDR3 reads TGTGCCAGCAGTTCAGTCGGAGAGACCCAGTACTTC. It specifies CASSSVGETQYF.

The genes are TRBV11-2 and TRBJ2-1, with a possible D match to TRBD2 (6 bases). The CDR3 is made up of 16 amino acids. V was trimmed by 5 bases and J by 4 bases, leaving 18 bases between them. Per the germline V gene, CDR1 is SGHAT and CDR2 is FQNNGV. This CDR3 is CASSLQSLAKYNEQFF. In DNA form, the CDR3 reads TGTGCCAGCAGCCTTCAATCGCTAGCGAAGTACAATGAGCAGTTCTTC. Full variable domain (outside the CDR3, taken from reference TRBV11-2 and TRBJ2-1): EAGVAQSPRYKIIEKRQSVAFWCNPISGHATLYWYQQILGQGPKLLIQFQNNGVVDDSQLPKDRFSAERLKGVDSTLKIQPAKLEDSAVYLCASSLQSLAKYNEQFFGPGTRLTVL.

The CDR3, as DNA: TGTGCCAGCAGCTGGACCTCGGGGGAGTGGGAGACCCAGTACTTC. Translated: CASSWTSGEWETQYF. The chain carries TRBV5-4 and TRBJ2-5; D might be TRBD2 (6 bases). V shed 3 bases and J shed 5 bases, with 17 bases lying between them. CDR3 length equals 15 residues. Germline V gene sequence: CDR1 SGHNT, CDR2 YYREEE (reference sequence).

This clone came up once. The rearrangement links TRBV9 to TRBJ1-1; 11 nucleotides agree with TRBD1. V lost 0 bases to trimming and J lost 3 bases; unmatched junction nucleotides: 1. Germline V gene sequence: CDR1 SGDLS, CDR2 YYNGEE. There are 15 residues in the CDR3. CDR3 loop: CASSVAGQGDTEAFF. The CDR3 nucleotides read TGTGCCAGCAGCGTAGCGGGACAGGGGGACACTGAAGCTTTCTTT.

The J gene is TRBJ1-3, the V gene TRBV9; possible D gene TRBD1, 6 bases. The germline V and J ends were trimmed by 4 bases and 3 bases, with 20 bases remaining between them. There are 17 residues in the CDR3. Germline assignment: CDR1 SGDLS and CDR2 YYNGEE. CDR3 DNA: TGTGCCAGCAGCCCACGAAGCAGCGGGGGCAGTGGAAACACCATATATTTT. Its translation: CASSPRSSGGSGNTIYF.

This chain joins TRBV5-1 and TRBJ1-1; no clear D gene. V lost 0 bases, J lost 0 bases, and 9 bases lay in between. This CDR3 region has 15 residues. Germline assignment: CDR1 SGHRS and CDR2 YFSETQ. DNA for the CDR3: TGCGCCAGCAGCTTGGCCGCCTTTGTGAACACTGAAGCTTTCTTT. This encodes CASSLAAFVNTEAFF.